The 14 T cell receptor beta chains below were found in one sample sequenced in a study of T cells after yellow fever vaccination. One entry per CDR3 protein results from TCRdb running MiXCR on the 5' RACE reads. The sample has some 350,000 distinct CDR3 sequences; more than 5.5% are singletons. The specimen comprised PBMCs, sampled 5 days after the yellow fever booster vaccination. Receptor source: a man aged 25 to 45 who received the YFV17D yellow fever vaccine.

This clonotype occurred a few times. The chain recombines TRBV4-3 with TRBJ2-4, with no clear D. The CDR3 extends over 17 amino acids. Trimming shortened V by 0 bases and J by 0 bases, and 12 bases separated the two germline ends. The germline CDR1 and CDR2 sequences are LGHNA and YSLEER. This CDR3 is CASSQDRTTLAKNIQYF. The CDR3 DNA follows: TGCGCCAGCAGCCAAGATCGAACTACACTAGCCAAAAACATTCAGTACTTC.

Of note for this clonotype: A much larger clone differs from this one at a single base, so this may be a read error. The V call is TRBV5-1, the J call TRBJ2-1; tentatively, D is TRBD2 (6 bases). The J call is in doubt because the DNA end fits TRBJ2-7 better. CDR1 and CDR2 (germline): SGHRS, YFSETQ. The CDR3 length is 14 residues. Here the CDR3 reads CASRRDSDYNEQYF. The DNA for the CDR3 is TGCGCCAGTCGCCGGGACTCGGACTACAATGAGCAGTACTTC.

This clonotype appeared a few times. This chain joins TRBV11-2 and TRBJ2-1, with a tentative D call TRBD2 (5 bases). Looked up from germline, CDR1 is SGHAT and CDR2 is FQNNGV. The CDR3 totals 17 residues. Trimming took off 0 bases at V and 4 bases at J, with 16 bases between the two ends. The CDR3 reads CASSLESWEKVYNEQFF. In nucleotides, the CDR3 is TGTGCCAGCAGCTTAGAAAGTTGGGAGAAAGTTTACAATGAGCAGTTCTTC.

This clonotype has at least ten counts. This sequence joins TRBV20-1 and TRBJ2-1; D unclear. The CDR3 spans 11 residues. Germline V CDR1 and CDR2: DFQATT, SNEGSKA (reference sequence). Trimming removed 5 bases from V and 7 bases from J, with 9 bases in between. The CDR3 is CSALALNEQFF. The CDR3 nucleotides read TGCAGTGCTCTGGCCCTGAATGAGCAGTTCTTC.

The chain employs TRBV11-2 and TRBJ1-2; D remains ambiguous. Germline values: CDR1 SGHAT, CDR2 FQNNGV. Trimming removed 2 bases from V and 5 bases from J, with 12 bases in between. The CDR3 has 14 residues. This CDR3 reads CASSLSTGNYGYTF. For the CDR3, the DNA is TGTGCCAGCAGCTTATCGACTGGGAATTATGGCTACACCTTC.

This chain connects TRBV7-2 to TRBJ2-7; 7 nucleotides agree with TRBD1. Per the germline V gene, CDR1 is SGHTA and CDR2 is FQGNSA. The CDR3 totals 14 residues. The V and J ends lost 8 bases and 4 bases, in that order; junction bases with no gene match: 11. The CDR3 region is CASVWEGTAYEQYF. DNA of the CDR3: TGTGCCAGCGTTTGGGAAGGGACAGCATACGAGCAGTACTTC.

This clonotype has at least ten counts. The chain recombines TRBV28 with TRBJ2-7; D remains ambiguous. The V gene's germline CDR1 is MDHEN and CDR2 SYDVKM. This CDR3 region has 12 residues. V gave up 6 bases and J gave up 4 bases, with 10 bases separating them. The CDR3 region is CASRTLGYEQYF. As DNA, the CDR3 is TGTGCCAGCAGAACGCTGGGGTACGAGCAGTACTTC.

This clonotype was seen ten or more times. The V and J genes are TRBV20-1 and TRBJ2-1; TRBD2 aligns across 8 bases. V lost 6 bases, J lost 12 bases, and 28 bases stayed unmatched. Looked up from germline, CDR1 is DFQATT and CDR2 is SNEGSKA (reference sequence). This CDR3 has 18 residues. In nucleotides, the CDR3 is TGCAGTGCGAGTGGGAGGCAGGGTTTAGCGGGATCGATTGGCAGGCAGTTCTTC. Translated: CSASGRQGLAGSIGRQFF.

This clonotype has ten or more counts. The rearrangement links TRBV7-2 to TRBJ2-1; D perhaps matches TRBD2 (6 bases). Germline CDR1 SGHTA, CDR2 FQGNSA. This CDR3 is built from 15 residues. V lost 5 bases and J 7 bases, leaving 18 bases between the germline ends. CDR3 nucleotide sequence: TGTGCCAGCAGCGCAATGAGCGGGCCGACTAATGAGCAGTTCTTC. Translating it yields CASSAMSGPTNEQFF. Using reference TRBV7-2 and TRBJ2-1 for the parts outside the CDR3, the full variable domain is GAGVSQSPSNKVTEKGKDVELRCDPISGHTALYWYRQSLGQGLEFLIYFQGNSAPDKSGLPSDRFSAERTGGSVSTLTIQRTQQEDSAVYLCASSAMSGPTNEQFFGPGTRLTVL.

This clonotype showed up just a few times. The chain combines TRBV20-1 with TRBJ2-1; 7 bases map to TRBD2. Germline-derived CDR1 and CDR2 are DFQATT and SNEGSKA (reference sequence). There are 17 residues in the CDR3. With 0 bases clipped from V and 4 bases from J, the junction kept 12 bases outside the gene matches. The CDR3 DNA is TGCAGTGCTAGAGATCTTGTAGGGAGGGGCCGTTACAATGAGCAGTTCTTC. As protein: CSARDLVGRGRYNEQFF.

The chain recombines TRBV28 with TRBJ2-7; D perhaps matches TRBD1 (6 bases). Germline assignment: CDR1 MDHEN and CDR2 SYDVKM. CDR3 length: 16 amino acids. Trimming took off 4 bases at V and 0 bases at J, with 16 bases between the two ends. The CDR3 DNA follows: TGTGCCAGCAGTTACCCCAGGACAGTGATCTCCTACGAGCAGTACTTC. This gives the protein CASSYPRTVISYEQYF.

This clonotype was observed at least ten times. The chain is built from TRBV20-1 and TRBJ2-7; 7 bases fit TRBD2. The CDR3 length is 14 residues. Per germline, CDR1 DFQATT and CDR2 SNEGSKA (reference sequence). Unmatched junction bases numbered 5, after V lost 0 bases and J lost 3 bases. CDR3 nucleotides: TGCAGTGCTAGAGATCAGCGGGACTACTACGAGCAGTACTTC. Translating gives CSARDQRDYYEQYF.

This clonotype was picked up many times. The chain recombines TRBV7-9 with TRBJ2-7, with TRBD1 matching 8 bases. Germline assignment: CDR1 SEHNR and CDR2 FQNEAQ (reference sequence). There are 15 residues in the CDR3. The V gene end was trimmed by 5 bases and the J gene end by 3 bases; junction bases not matched to a gene: 9. The CDR3 loop is CASSPFQGALYEQYF. DNA for the CDR3: TGTGCCAGCAGCCCCTTCCAGGGGGCCCTCTACGAGCAGTACTTC.

The chain carries TRBV20-1 and TRBJ2-7; unclear D gene. CDR1 DFQATT and CDR2 SNEGSKA come from the germline V gene (reference sequence). The CDR3 has 15 amino acids. Deletions cut 0 bases from V and 3 bases from J, with 15 bases between. CDR3 DNA sequence: TGCAGTGCTAGAGATCCTGTCGCCGATATCTACGAGCAGTACTTC. This encodes CSARDPVADIYEQYF.